This section outlines one T cell receptor (beta chain) sequence together with its context. The data were taken from a study of blood T cell repertoires in COVID-19. Study information: Acute-phase and convalescent COVID-19 samples originated in the United States, Italy and Spain. Sources were T cells, B-cell-depleted T cells, or PBMCs; the material itself was cDNA or gDNA.

The V gene end was trimmed by 4 bases and the J gene end by 4 bases; junction bases not matched to a gene: 3. This CDR3 contains 15 residues. CDR1 and CDR2 from the germline V gene are SGHAT and FQNNGV. In the study's own analysis: Amplification with reference gene primers provided the estimates of nucleated cell counts. The repertoire was sequenced with immunoSEQ multiplex PCR; TCRdb's copy has only in-frame clones and lacks some. V, J and clone size derive from that table, while D and trimming were established from the DNA sequence. The sample records 99,000 or so clones, roughly 84% being singletons.

Sequenced: peripheral blood. The TCR originated in a man in his sixties with acute or convalescent COVID-19. V gene TRBV11-2 combines with J gene TRBJ2-1; 11 bases align to TRBD2. The CDR3 region is CASSSGTSGYNEQFF. Here the CDR3 DNA reads TGTGCCAGCAGCTCCGGGACTAGCGGATACAATGAGCAGTTCTTC.